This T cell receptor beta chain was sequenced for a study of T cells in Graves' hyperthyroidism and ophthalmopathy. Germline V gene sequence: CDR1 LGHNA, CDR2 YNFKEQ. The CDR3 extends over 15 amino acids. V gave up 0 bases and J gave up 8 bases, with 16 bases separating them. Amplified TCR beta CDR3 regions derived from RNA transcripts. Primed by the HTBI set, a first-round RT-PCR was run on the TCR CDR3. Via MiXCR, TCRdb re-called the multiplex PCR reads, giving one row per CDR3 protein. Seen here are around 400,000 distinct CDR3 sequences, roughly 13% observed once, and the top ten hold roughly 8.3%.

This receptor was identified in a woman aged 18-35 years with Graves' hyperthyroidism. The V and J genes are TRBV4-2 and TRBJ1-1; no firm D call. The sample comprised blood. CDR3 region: CASSQEAEAVGEAFF. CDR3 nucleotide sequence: TGTGCCAGCAGCCAAGAGGCCGAGGCAGTGGGAGAAGCTTTCTTT.